Shown below are 30 T cell receptor beta chains from a single sample sequenced in a study of blood T cell repertoires in COVID-19. This table comes from immunoSEQ multiplex PCR, and its TCRdb copy is limited to in-frame clones, with some not included. The sample includes approximately 200,000 clones, under 85% of them seen just once. The sample taken for sequencing was peripheral blood. Receptors were obtained from a woman older than 75 with COVID-19, enrolled during active disease.

The gene calls are TRBV7-9 and TRBJ2-1; 8 bases align to TRBD2. CDR3 length: 15 residues. Germline CDR1 and CDR2: SEHNR and FQNEAQ (reference sequence). V was clipped by 4 bases and J by 5 bases; unmatched bases: 7. This CDR3 reads CASSSRGSGNNEQFF. The CDR3 DNA reads as TGTGCCAGCAGCTCCCGGGGTAGCGGGAACAATGAGCAGTTCTTC.

The chain has TRBV18 and TRBJ1-2; 7 nucleotides align to TRBD1. This CDR3 contains 14 residues. Germline V gene lookup returns CDR1 KGHSH and CDR2 LQKENI. The ends lost 3 bases at V and 4 bases at J; junction bases unmatched: 5. The CDR3 region is CASSPEGAPYGYTF. The CDR3, as DNA: TGTGCCAGCTCACCGGAGGGGGCCCCCTATGGCTACACCTTC.

This clone appeared a single time. The chain couples TRBV9 to TRBJ1-4; TRBD1 agrees at 7 bases. The ends lost 4 bases at V and 12 bases at J; junction bases unmatched: 6. There are 12 residues in the CDR3. Per the germline V gene, CDR1 is SGDLS and CDR2 is YYNGEE. CDR3 nucleotide sequence: TGTGCCAGCAGCCCACGGACAGGCGAACTGTTTTTT. Amino acid sequence: CASSPRTGELFF. Complete variable domain (other parts from reference TRBV9 and TRBJ1-4): DSGVTQTPKHLITATGQRVTLRCSPRSGDLSVYWYQQSLDQGLQFLIQYYNGEERAKGNILERFSAQQFPDLHSELNLSSLELGDSALYFCASSPRTGELFFGSGTQLSVL.

This rearrangement joins TRBV19 to TRBJ1-4; the match to TRBD1 covers 8 bases. The V and J ends lost 5 bases and 8 bases, in that order; junction bases with no gene match: 7. Per the germline V gene, CDR1 is LNHDA and CDR2 is SQIVND (reference sequence). The CDR3 is made up of 14 amino acids. The CDR3 loop is CASSSRQGWEKLFF. As DNA, the CDR3 is TGTGCCAGTAGTTCCCGACAGGGGTGGGAAAAACTGTTTTTT.

The chain has TRBV15 and TRBJ1-1; 7 bases match TRBD1. V shed 3 bases and J 4 bases; nucleotides not matched to a gene: 5. Germline V gene data show CDR1 as LNHNV and CDR2 as YYDKDF (reference sequence). This CDR3 contains 14 residues. The CDR3 DNA reads as TGTGCCACCAGCAGTAGGGGGCGTAGCACTGAAGCTTTCTTT. It is translated as CATSSRGRSTEAFF. Full variable domain (outside the CDR3, taken from reference TRBV15 and TRBJ1-1): DAMVIQNPRYQVTQFGKPVTLSCSQTLNHNVMYWYQQKSSQAPKLLFHYYDKDFNNEADTPDNFQSRRPNTSFCFLDIRSPGLGDTAMYLCATSSRGRSTEAFFGQGTRLTVV.

This clone was recorded only once. The chain carries TRBV7-9 and TRBJ2-2; no clear D gene. CDR3 length: 16 residues. The germline V gene encodes CDR1 SEHNR and CDR2 FQNEAQ (reference sequence). V lost 4 bases and J lost 1, with 13 bases in between. The CDR3 is CASSYSANRNTGELFF. CDR3 DNA sequence: TGTGCCAGCAGCTATTCGGCTAACAGGAACACCGGGGAGCTGTTTTTT.

The DNA for the CDR3 is TGTGCCAGCAGCCCCCGGGGACTAGCGGGGGGGCTCCCCCAAGAGACCCAGTACTTC. Protein sequence: CASSPRGLAGGLPQETQYF. This rearrangement joins TRBV9 to TRBJ2-5; 16 bases align to TRBD2. CDR3 length equals 19 residues. In germline, CDR1 is SGDLS, CDR2 YYNGEE. J was trimmed by 1 base and V by 4 bases; bases with no gene match: 10.

Notes on this clone: One end of the junction varies from germline; a read error may be responsible. The chain carries TRBV7-7 and TRBJ2-1; 10 nucleotides match TRBD2. This CDR3 has 16 residues. Germline loops: CDR1 SSHAT, CDR2 FNYEAQ (reference sequence). CDR3 region: CASSLGGLAIDNEQFF. CDR3 bases: TGTGCTAGCAGCTTAGGGGGACTAGCGATAGACAATGAGCAGTTCTTC. Full variable domain (outside the CDR3, taken from reference TRBV7-7 and TRBJ2-1): GAGVSQSPRYKVTKRGQDVTLRCDPISSHATLYWYQQALGQGPEFLTYFNYEAQPDKSGLPSDRFSAERPEGSISTLTIQRTEQRDSAMYRCASSLGGLAIDNEQFFGPGTRLTVL.

V and J are TRBV2 and TRBJ1-1; 7 bases align to TRBD1. The V segment lost 7 bases and the J segment 8 bases; nucleotides outside the gene matches: 16. This CDR3 comprises 15 residues. CDR1 and CDR2 (germline): SNHLY, FYNNEI. DNA for the CDR3: TGTGCCAGCACCACAACGGGCCTTCGGACAGGCGAAGCTTTCTTT. Translated: CASTTTGLRTGEAFF.

In DNA, the CDR3 is TGTGCCAGCAGCCCCCGGTGGGGGACTAGCGGGGGAGGGAGGACAGATACGCAGTATTTT. Translated, it gives CASSPRWGTSGGGRTDTQYF. V and J are TRBV13 and TRBJ2-3; 14 bases line up with TRBD2. This CDR3 has 20 amino acids. Trimming took 5 bases from V and 3 from J; bases not matched to a gene: 16. Germline V gene lookup returns CDR1 PRHDT and CDR2 FYEKMQ (reference sequence). The full variable domain, in which reference TRBV13 and TRBJ2-3 provide the parts outside the CDR3, is AAGVIQSPRHLIKEKRETATLKCYPIPRHDTVYWYQQGPGQDPQFLISFYEKMQSDKGSIPDRFSAQQFSDYHSELNMSSLELGDSALYFCASSPRWGTSGGGRTDTQYFGPGTRLTVL.

The rearrangement uses TRBV10-3 and TRBJ1-3; possibly TRBD1 for D (5 bases). Germline V gene data show CDR1 as ENHRY and CDR2 as SYGVKD. The V and J ends lost 4 bases and 0 bases respectively, with 10 bases between them. This CDR3 contains 15 residues. The CDR3 reads CAISVQDFSGNTIYF. The CDR3 region has the DNA TGTGCCATCAGTGTACAGGATTTCTCTGGAAACACCATATATTTT.

The V gene is TRBV2, the J gene TRBJ2-3; a weak D match, TRBD2 (7 bases). Germline loops: CDR1 SNHLY, CDR2 FYNNEI. CDR3 length: 14 amino acids. The V end was cut by 8 bases, the J end by 1 base, with 13 bases between. CDR3 in amino acids: CASSIGGGTDTQYF. In nucleotides, the CDR3 is TGTGCCAGCTCCATAGGGGGGGGCACAGATACGCAGTATTTT.

Turning to this clone: The same CDR3 can be traced to other DNA sequences in this sample. This chain links TRBV7-9 with TRBJ1-1; D is unclear. V gave up 0 bases and J gave up 3 bases, with 5 bases separating them. The CDR3 has 13 residues. Germline V gives CDR1 SEHNR, CDR2 FQNEAQ (reference sequence). The DNA for the CDR3 is TGTGCCAGCAGCTTAGCGGCGGACACTGAAGCTTTCTTT. Encoded protein: CASSLAADTEAFF.

The chain combines TRBV9 with TRBJ1-2; TRBD1 matches at 8 bases. This CDR3 has 14 amino acids. Per the germline V gene, CDR1 is SGDLS and CDR2 is YYNGEE. Trimming removed 4 bases from V and 8 bases from J; junction bases left unmatched: 10. CDR3 loop: CASSYNAGGSGYTF. The CDR3 DNA follows: TGTGCCAGCAGCTACAACGCAGGGGGCTCGGGCTACACCTTC. The complete variable domain, with remaining parts taken from reference TRBV9 and TRBJ1-2, reads DSGVTQTPKHLITATGQRVTLRCSPRSGDLSVYWYQQSLDQGLQFLIQYYNGEERAKGNILERFSAQQFPDLHSELNLSSLELGDSALYFCASSYNAGGSGYTFGSGTRLTVV.

The V call is TRBV5-8, the J call TRBJ1-5; no definite D call. Germline values: CDR1 SGHTS, CDR2 YDEGEE. V dropped 2 bases and J dropped 0 bases, with 6 bases sitting between them. The CDR3 is 14 amino acids. As DNA, the CDR3 is TGTGCCAGCAGCTTTCTTAGTAGCAATCAGCCCCAGCATTTT. It yields the protein CASSFLSSNQPQHF.

The J gene is TRBJ2-2, the V gene TRBV10-3; TRBD1 might be the D (8 bases). Germline loops: CDR1 ENHRY, CDR2 SYGVKD. The CDR3 consists of 15 residues. V was clipped by 4 bases and J by 5 bases, with 14 bases between them. The CDR3 loop is CAISADRGGTGELFF. The CDR3 nucleotides read TGTGCCATCAGTGCCGACAGGGGAGGGACCGGGGAGCTGTTTTTT.

This clone was counted only a few times. The chain links TRBV15 to TRBJ1-1, with unresolved D. V was pared by 8 bases and J by 0 bases, with 10 bases between. This CDR3 contains 13 residues. Germline values: CDR1 LNHNV, CDR2 YYDKDF (reference sequence). CDR3 residues: CATRREVNTEAFF. CDR3 nucleotides: TGTGCCACCCGCCGGGAGGTGAACACTGAAGCTTTCTTT. The full variable domain, completed using reference TRBV15 and TRBJ1-1, is DAMVIQNPRYQVTQFGKPVTLSCSQTLNHNVMYWYQQKSSQAPKLLFHYYDKDFNNEADTPDNFQSRRPNTSFCFLDIRSPGLGDTAMYLCATRREVNTEAFFGQGTRLTVV.

V usage is TRBV29-1 and J usage is TRBJ2-1; TRBD2 aligns across 7 bases. Germline trimming cut 1 base from V and 0 bases from J; bases unmatched to any gene: 6. CDR3 length equals 16 residues. The germline V gene has CDR1 SQVTM and CDR2 ANQGSEA. CDR3 sequence: CSVEVGGGDSYNEQFF. CDR3 nucleotide sequence: TGCAGCGTTGAAGTGGGTGGGGGGGACTCCTACAATGAGCAGTTCTTC.

The rearrangement uses TRBV7-6 and TRBJ2-1; 8 bases agree with TRBD2. Germline loops: CDR1 SGHVS, CDR2 FNYEAQ. V shed 5 bases and J 8 bases; nucleotides not matched to a gene: 5. The CDR3 is made up of 13 amino acids. The CDR3 region has the DNA TGTGCCAGCAGCCCTAGGACTAGCTATGAGCAGTTCTTC. This gives the protein CASSPRTSYEQFF.

In its sample, this clone was seen once. The rearrangement links TRBV28 to TRBJ2-5; D is ambiguous. The ends were cut back, 4 bases at V and 5 bases at J, with 5 bases in the middle. This CDR3 has 11 amino acids. Germline lookup yields CDR1 MDHEN and CDR2 SYDVKM. CDR3 sequence (DNA): TGTGCCAGCAGTTCTATGGAGACCCAGTACTTC. Translating gives CASSSMETQYF. The full variable domain, with the rest looked up from reference TRBV28 and TRBJ2-5, is DVKVTQSSRYLVKRTGEKVFLECVQDMDHENMFWYRQDPGLGLRLIYFSYDVKMKEKGDIPEGYSVSREKKERFSLILESASTNQTSMYLCASSSMETQYFGPGTRLLVL.

The rearrangement joins TRBV7-3 to TRBJ2-3, with D unclear. This CDR3 contains 13 residues. In germline, CDR1 is SGHTA, CDR2 FQGTGA. Trimming pared 5 bases from V and 4 bases from J, leaving 10 bases between. The CDR3 is CASSRLTSDTQYF. CDR3 DNA: TGTGCCAGCAGCCGCTTAACATCAGATACGCAGTATTTT.

This rearrangement joins TRBV3-1 (or the pseudogene TRBV3-2) to TRBJ2-1; D is unresolved. The germline CDR1 and CDR2 sequences are LGHDT and YNNKEL (reference sequence). Trimming cost V 1 base and J 10 bases, with 14 bases left between them. The CDR3 has 14 residues. In DNA form, the CDR3 reads TGTGCCAGCAGCCAAGGCCCCATCGCCTACGAGCAGTTCTTC. It specifies CASSQGPIAYEQFF.

The chain combines TRBV4-1 with TRBJ2-3; D is possibly TRBD2 (6 bases). The germline V gene encodes CDR1 MGHRA and CDR2 YSYEKL. The CDR3 has 16 residues. Trimming removed 8 bases at V and 5 bases at J, with 23 bases between. The CDR3 region is CASALAGSAHGDTQYF. CDR3 DNA sequence: TGCGCCAGCGCCTTGGCCGGGAGCGCCCACGGAGATACGCAGTATTTT.

This clone was found once. The chain is built from TRBV5-1 and TRBJ1-2; no clear D gene. CDR1 SGHRS and CDR2 YFSETQ come from the germline V gene. The length of the CDR3 is 12 residues. Trimming cost V 2 bases and J 8 bases, with 10 bases left between them. CDR3 nucleotides: TGCGCCAGCAGCTTCTCAGGTGGGGGCTACACCTTC. It specifies CASSFSGGGYTF. Supplemented by reference TRBV5-1 and TRBJ1-2, the full variable domain reads KAGVTQTPRYLIKTRGQQVTLSCSPISGHRSVSWYQQTPGQGLQFLFEYFSETQRNKGNFPGRFSGRQFSNSRSEMNVSTLELGDSALYLCASSFSGGGYTFGSGTRLTVV.

The chain carries TRBV18 and TRBJ2-3; no clear D. This CDR3 is built from 12 residues. Germline V lookup: CDR1 KGHSH, CDR2 LQKENI. V was cut by 6 bases and J by 0 bases, with 4 bases left in between. CDR3 residues: CASSTSTDTQYF. CDR3 in DNA: TGTGCCAGCTCGACTAGCACAGATACGCAGTATTTT. The whole variable domain, remainder taken from reference TRBV18 and TRBJ2-3, is NAGVMQNPRHLVRRRGQEARLRCSPMKGHSHVYWYRQLPEEGLKFMVYLQKENIIDESGMPKERFSAEFPKEGPSILRIQQVVRGDSAAYFCASSTSTDTQYFGPGTRLTVL.

The rearrangement joins TRBV6-1 to TRBJ1-6, with 7 bases that match TRBD1. The ends lost 3 bases at V and 8 bases at J; junction bases unmatched: 7. The CDR3 contains 15 residues. CDR1 and CDR2 (germline): MNHNS, SASEGT. In DNA form, the CDR3 reads TGTGCCAGCAGTGAGTGGGACAGTTACTATTCACCCCTCCACTTT. It is translated as CASSEWDSYYSPLHF.

The V call is TRBV6-5, the J call TRBJ2-7; D not certain. Germline V gene lookup returns CDR1 MNHEY and CDR2 SVGAGI. V lost 6 bases and J 6 bases, leaving 12 bases between the germline ends. The CDR3 covers 12 residues. The CDR3 spells CASRFATGEQYF. The DNA of the CDR3 is TGTGCCAGCAGGTTCGCGACGGGCGAGCAGTACTTC.

V is TRBV5-4 and J is TRBJ1-6; tentative D call: TRBD1 (6 bases). There are 16 residues in the CDR3. CDR1 SGHNT and CDR2 YYREEE come from the germline V gene (reference sequence). Trimming removed 1 base at V and 9 bases at J, with 17 bases between. CDR3 residues: CASSLRTQGSGSPLHF. CDR3 coding DNA: TGTGCCAGCAGCTTGCGGACACAGGGTTCTGGTTCACCCCTCCACTTT. Looking up the rest from reference TRBV5-4 and TRBJ1-6 gives the full variable domain: ETGVTQSPTHLIKTRGQQVTLRCSSQSGHNTVSWYQQALGQGPQFIFQYYREEENGRGNFPPRFSGLQFPNYSSELNVNALELDDSALYLCASSLRTQGSGSPLHFGNGTRLTVT.

V is TRBV10-3 and J is TRBJ2-5; 10 bases are a match to TRBD1. Trimming removed 8 bases from V and 4 bases from J; junction bases left unmatched: 1. Germline V lookup: CDR1 ENHRY, CDR2 SYGVKD. The CDR3 totals 12 residues. CDR3 DNA: TGTGCCATCGGGGACAGGGGAGAGACCCAGTACTTC. Translated: CAIGDRGETQYF.

CDR3 in amino acids: CASSHDSSYNSPLHF. DNA for the CDR3: TGTGCCAGCAGCCACGACAGCTCCTATAATTCACCCCTCCACTTT. The chain has TRBV4-2 and TRBJ1-6; perhaps TRBD1 as D (5 bases). V lost 3 bases and J lost 0, with 6 bases in between. The germline gives CDR1 LGHNA, CDR2 YNFKEQ. The CDR3 has 15 amino acids.